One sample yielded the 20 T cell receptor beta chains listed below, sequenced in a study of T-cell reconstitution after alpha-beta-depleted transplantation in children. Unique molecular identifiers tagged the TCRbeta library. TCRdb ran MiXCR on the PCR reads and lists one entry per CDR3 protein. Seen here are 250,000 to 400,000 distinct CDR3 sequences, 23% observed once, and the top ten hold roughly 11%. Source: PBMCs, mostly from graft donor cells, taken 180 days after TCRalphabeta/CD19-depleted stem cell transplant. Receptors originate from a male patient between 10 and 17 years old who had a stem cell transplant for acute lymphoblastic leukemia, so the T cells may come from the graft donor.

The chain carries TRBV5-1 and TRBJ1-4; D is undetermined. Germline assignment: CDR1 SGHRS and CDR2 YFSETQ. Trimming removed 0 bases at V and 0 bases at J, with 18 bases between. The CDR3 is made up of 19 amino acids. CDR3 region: CASSLAGRSLNTTNEKLFF. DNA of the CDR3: TGCGCCAGCAGCTTGGCTGGCAGGAGTCTGAACACAACTAATGAAAAACTGTTTTTT.

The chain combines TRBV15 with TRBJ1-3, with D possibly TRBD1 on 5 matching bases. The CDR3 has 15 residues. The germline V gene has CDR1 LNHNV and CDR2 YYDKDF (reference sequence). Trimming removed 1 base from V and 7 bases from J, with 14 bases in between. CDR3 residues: CATSRAGTASNTIYF. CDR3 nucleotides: TGTGCCACCAGCAGAGCCGGGACTGCGTCCAACACCATATATTTT. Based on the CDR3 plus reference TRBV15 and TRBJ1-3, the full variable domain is DAMVIQNPRYQVTQFGKPVTLSCSQTLNHNVMYWYQQKSSQAPKLLFHYYDKDFNNEADTPDNFQSRRPNTSFCFLDIRSPGLGDTAMYLCATSRAGTASNTIYFGEGSWLTVV.

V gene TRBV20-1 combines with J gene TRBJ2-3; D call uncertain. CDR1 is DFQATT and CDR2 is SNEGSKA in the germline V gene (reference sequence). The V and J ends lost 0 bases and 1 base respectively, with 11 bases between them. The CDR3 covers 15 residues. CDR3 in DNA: TGCAGTGCTAGAGATTCAGTGTTGGGCACAGATACGCAGTATTTT. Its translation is CSARDSVLGTDTQYF.

The CDR3 is CASRSGQKVLYGYTF. DNA for the CDR3: TGTGCCAGCAGGTCCGGACAGAAGGTCCTCTATGGCTACACCTTC. This chain links TRBV6-1 with TRBJ1-2; perhaps TRBD1 as D (6 bases). CDR3 length: 15 amino acids. Germline V CDR1 and CDR2: MNHNS, SASEGT. Trimming pared 6 bases from V and 4 bases from J, leaving 18 bases between.

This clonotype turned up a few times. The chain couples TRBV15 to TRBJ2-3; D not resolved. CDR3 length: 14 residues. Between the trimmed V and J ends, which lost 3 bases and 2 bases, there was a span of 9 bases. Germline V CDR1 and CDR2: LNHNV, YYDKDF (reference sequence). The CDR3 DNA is TGTGCCACCAGCAGGATTGTCTACACAGATACGCAGTATTTT. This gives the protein CATSRIVYTDTQYF. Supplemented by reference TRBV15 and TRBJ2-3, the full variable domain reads DAMVIQNPRYQVTQFGKPVTLSCSQTLNHNVMYWYQQKSSQAPKLLFHYYDKDFNNEADTPDNFQSRRPNTSFCFLDIRSPGLGDTAMYLCATSRIVYTDTQYFGPGTRLTVL.

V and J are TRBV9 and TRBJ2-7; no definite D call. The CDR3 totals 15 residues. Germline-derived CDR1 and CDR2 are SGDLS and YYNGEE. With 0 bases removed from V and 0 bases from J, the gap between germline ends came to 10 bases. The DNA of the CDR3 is TGTGCCAGCAGCGTAGTGGCAGATCCCTCCTACGAGCAGTACTTC. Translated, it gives CASSVVADPSYEQYF.

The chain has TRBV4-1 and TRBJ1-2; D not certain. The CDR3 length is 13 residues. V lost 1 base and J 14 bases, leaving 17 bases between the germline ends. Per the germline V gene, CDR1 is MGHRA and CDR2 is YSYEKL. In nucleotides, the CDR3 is TGCGCCAGCAGCCAAGGTATTATCCCCGGTAGTACCTTC. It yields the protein CASSQGIIPGSTF.

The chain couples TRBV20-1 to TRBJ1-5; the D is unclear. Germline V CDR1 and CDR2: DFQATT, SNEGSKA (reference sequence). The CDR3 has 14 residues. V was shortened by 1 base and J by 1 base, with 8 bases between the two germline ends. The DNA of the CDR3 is TGCAGTGCTAGAGTCTCAGAAAGCAATCAGCCCCAGCATTTT. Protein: CSARVSESNQPQHF.

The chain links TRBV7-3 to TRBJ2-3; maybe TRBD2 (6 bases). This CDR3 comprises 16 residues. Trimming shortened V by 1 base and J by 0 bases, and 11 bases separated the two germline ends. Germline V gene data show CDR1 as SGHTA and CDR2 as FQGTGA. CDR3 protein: CASSLKRSGSTDTQYF. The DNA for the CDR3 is TGTGCCAGCAGCTTAAAGAGGAGCGGGAGCACAGATACGCAGTATTTT. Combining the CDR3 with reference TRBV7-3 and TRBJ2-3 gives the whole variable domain GAGVSQTPSNKVTEKGKYVELRCDPISGHTALYWYRQSLGQGPEFLIYFQGTGAADDSGLPNDRFFAVRPEGSVSTLKIQRTERGDSAVYLCASSLKRSGSTDTQYFGPGTRLTVL.

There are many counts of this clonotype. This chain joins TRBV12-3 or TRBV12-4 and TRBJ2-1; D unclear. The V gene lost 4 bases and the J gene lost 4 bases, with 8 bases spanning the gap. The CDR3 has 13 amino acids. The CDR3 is CASSSRPYNEQFF. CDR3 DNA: TGTGCCAGCAGTTCACGGCCTTACAATGAGCAGTTCTTC.

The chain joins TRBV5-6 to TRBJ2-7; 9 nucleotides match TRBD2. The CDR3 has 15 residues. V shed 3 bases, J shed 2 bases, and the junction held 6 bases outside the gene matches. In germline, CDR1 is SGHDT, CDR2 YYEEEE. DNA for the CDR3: TGTGCCAGCAGCTATATAGCGGGGGAGACCTACGAGCAGTACTTC. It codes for CASSYIAGETYEQYF.

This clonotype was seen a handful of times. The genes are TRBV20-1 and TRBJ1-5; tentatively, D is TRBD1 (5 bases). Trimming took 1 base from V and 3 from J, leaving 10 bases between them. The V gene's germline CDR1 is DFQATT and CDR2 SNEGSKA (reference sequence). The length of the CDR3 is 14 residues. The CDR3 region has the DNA TGCAGTGCTAGAGCGGGGGTTTACAATCAGCCCCAGCATTTT. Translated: CSARAGVYNQPQHF.

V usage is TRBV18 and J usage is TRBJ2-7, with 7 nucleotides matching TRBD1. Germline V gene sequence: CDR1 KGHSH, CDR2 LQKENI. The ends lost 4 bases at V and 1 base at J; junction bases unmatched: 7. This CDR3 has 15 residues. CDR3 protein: CASSLTQGSSYEQYF. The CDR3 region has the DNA TGTGCCAGCTCACTCACACAGGGGTCTTCCTACGAGCAGTACTTC.

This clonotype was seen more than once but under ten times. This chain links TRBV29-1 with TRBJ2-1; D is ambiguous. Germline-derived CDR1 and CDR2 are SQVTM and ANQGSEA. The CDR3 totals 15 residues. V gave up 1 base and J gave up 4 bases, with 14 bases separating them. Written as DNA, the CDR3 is TGCAGCGTTGAAGGTCTCCCTGCTTCTTACAATGAGCAGTTCTTC. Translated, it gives CSVEGLPASYNEQFF.

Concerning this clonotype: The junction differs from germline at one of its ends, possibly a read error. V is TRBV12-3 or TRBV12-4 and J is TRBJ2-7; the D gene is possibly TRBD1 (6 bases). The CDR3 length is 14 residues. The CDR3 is CASSFTGTSYEQCF. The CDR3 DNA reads TGTGCCAGCAGTTTCACCGGGACATCCTACGAGCAGTGCTTC.

CDR3: CASSSSTRALNIQYF. The CDR3, as DNA: TGTGCCAGCAGCTCCTCGACTAGGGCGTTAAACATTCAGTACTTC. This rearrangement joins TRBV11-2 to TRBJ2-4; D perhaps matches TRBD2 (6 bases). Trimming removed 4 bases at V and 6 bases at J, with 16 bases between. Looked up from germline, CDR1 is SGHAT and CDR2 is FQNNGV. This CDR3 has 15 residues.

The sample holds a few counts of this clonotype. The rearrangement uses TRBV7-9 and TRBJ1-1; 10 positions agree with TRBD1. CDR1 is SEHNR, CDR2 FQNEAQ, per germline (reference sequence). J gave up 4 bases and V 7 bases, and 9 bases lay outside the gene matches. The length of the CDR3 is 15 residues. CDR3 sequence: CASNPKGQGTTEAFF. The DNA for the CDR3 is TGTGCCAGCAACCCAAAGGGACAGGGGACCACTGAAGCTTTCTTT.

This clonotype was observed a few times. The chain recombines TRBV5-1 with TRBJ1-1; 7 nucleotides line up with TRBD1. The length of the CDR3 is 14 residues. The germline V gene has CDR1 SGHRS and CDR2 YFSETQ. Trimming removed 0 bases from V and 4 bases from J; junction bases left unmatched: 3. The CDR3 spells CASSLAQGGTEAFF. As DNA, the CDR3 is TGCGCCAGCAGCTTGGCCCAGGGGGGCACTGAAGCTTTCTTT.

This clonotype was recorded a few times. The CDR3 loop reads CASSPRQGHNYGYTF. The CDR3 DNA reads TGTGCCAGCAGTCCACGACAGGGTCATAACTATGGCTACACCTTC. This chain links TRBV6-1 with TRBJ1-2; 7 bases are a match to TRBD1. The CDR3 loop spans 15 amino acids. J lost 1 base, V lost 5 bases, and 7 bases had no gene match. The V gene's germline CDR1 is MNHNS and CDR2 SASEGT.

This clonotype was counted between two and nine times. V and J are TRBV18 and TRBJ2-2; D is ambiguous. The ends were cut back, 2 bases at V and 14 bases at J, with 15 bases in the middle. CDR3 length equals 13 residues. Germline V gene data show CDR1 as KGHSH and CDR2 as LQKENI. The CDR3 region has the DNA TGTGCCAGCTCACCAGATCGAATGCAGCCACTGTTTTTT. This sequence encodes CASSPDRMQPLFF. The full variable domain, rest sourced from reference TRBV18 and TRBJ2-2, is NAGVMQNPRHLVRRRGQEARLRCSPMKGHSHVYWYRQLPEEGLKFMVYLQKENIIDESGMPKERFSAEFPKEGPSILRIQQVVRGDSAAYFCASSPDRMQPLFFGEGSRLTVL.